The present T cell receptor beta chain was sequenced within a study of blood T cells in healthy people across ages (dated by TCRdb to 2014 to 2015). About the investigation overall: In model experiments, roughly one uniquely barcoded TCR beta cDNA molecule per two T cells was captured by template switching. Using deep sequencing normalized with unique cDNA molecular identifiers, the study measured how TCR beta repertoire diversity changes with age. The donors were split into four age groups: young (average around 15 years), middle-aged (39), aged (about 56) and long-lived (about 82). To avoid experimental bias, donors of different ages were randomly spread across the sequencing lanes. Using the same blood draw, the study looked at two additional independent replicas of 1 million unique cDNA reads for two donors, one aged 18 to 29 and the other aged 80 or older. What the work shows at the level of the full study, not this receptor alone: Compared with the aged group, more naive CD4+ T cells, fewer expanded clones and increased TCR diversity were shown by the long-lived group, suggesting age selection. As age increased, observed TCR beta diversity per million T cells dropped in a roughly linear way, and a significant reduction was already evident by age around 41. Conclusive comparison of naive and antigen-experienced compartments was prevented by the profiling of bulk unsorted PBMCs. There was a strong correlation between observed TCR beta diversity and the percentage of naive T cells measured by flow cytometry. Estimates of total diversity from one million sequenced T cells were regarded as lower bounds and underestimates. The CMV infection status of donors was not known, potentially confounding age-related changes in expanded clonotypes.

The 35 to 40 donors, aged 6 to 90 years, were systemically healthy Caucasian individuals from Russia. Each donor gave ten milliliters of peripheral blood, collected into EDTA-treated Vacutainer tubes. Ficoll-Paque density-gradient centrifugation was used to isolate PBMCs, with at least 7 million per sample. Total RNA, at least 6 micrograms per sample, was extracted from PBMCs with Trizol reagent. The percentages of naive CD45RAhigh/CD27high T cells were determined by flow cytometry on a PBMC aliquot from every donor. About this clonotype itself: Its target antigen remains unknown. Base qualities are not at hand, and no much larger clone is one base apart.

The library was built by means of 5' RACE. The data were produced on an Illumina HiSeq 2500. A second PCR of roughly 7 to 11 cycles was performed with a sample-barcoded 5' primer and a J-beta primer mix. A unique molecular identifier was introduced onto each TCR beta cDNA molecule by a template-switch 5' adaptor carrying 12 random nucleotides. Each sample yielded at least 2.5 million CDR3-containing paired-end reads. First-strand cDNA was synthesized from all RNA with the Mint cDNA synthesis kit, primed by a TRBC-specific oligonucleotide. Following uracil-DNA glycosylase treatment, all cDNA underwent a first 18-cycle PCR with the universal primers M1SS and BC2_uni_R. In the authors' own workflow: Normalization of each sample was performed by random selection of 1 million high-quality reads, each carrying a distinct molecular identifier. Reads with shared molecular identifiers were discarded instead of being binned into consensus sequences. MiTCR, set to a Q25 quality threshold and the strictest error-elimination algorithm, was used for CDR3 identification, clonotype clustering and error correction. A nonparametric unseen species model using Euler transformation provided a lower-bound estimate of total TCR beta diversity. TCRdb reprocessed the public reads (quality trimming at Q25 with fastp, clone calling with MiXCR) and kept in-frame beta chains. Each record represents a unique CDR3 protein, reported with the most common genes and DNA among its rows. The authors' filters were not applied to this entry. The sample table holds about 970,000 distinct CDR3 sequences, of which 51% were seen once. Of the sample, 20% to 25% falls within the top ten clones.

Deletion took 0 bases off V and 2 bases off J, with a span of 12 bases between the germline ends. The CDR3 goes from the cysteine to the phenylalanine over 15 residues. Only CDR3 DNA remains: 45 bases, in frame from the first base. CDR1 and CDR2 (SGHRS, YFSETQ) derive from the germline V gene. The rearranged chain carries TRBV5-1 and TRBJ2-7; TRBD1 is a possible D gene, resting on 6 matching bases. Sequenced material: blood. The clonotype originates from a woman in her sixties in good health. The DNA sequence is TGCGCCAGCAGCTTGGCCGGACAGATTGCCTACGAGCAGTACTTC. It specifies CASSLAGQIAYEQYF.